The rows below give T cell receptor beta chains drawn from one sample of a study of blood T cells in healthy people across ages. MiXCR was run by TCRdb on the 5' RACE reads, yielding one entry per CDR3 protein. This sample has 1.2 million to 1.5 million distinct CDR3 sequences, with almost 60% found just once. Sequencing was done on a sample of blood. The receptor source for this set is a man aged 18-30 years in good health. CDR3s include the opening cysteine and the closing phenylalanine or tryptophan. The order of the fields is J gene, V gene, CDR3 protein.

>TRBJ2-1|TRBV6-5
CASSLRWGSGANEQFF
>TRBJ2-7|TRBV2
CATKNAAMYEQYF
>TRBJ2-3|TRBV20-1
CSARASADTQYF
>TRBJ2-2|TRBV10-3
CAISADRGQRSANTGELFF
>TRBJ1-1|TRBV10-3
CAISGTPSQNTEAFF
>TRBJ2-5|TRBV6-1
CASGLAGKETQYF
>TRBJ2-5|TRBV10-3
CAIPLTPGETQYF
>TRBJ1-2|TRBV20-1
CSARRRDREISSGYTF
>TRBJ2-7|TRBV4-1
CASSHIQGSYEQYF
>TRBJ2-3|TRBV2
CASSRDPSSDTQYF
>TRBJ1-2|TRBV6-5
CASSHMAGANYGYTF
>TRBJ2-7|TRBV5-1
CASSAGTTPSYEQYF
>TRBJ1-6|TRBV7-9
CASSLVTGYAANSPLHF
>TRBJ2-1|TRBV6-5
CASRSGTATEQFF
>TRBJ2-7|TRBV27
CASSLKDSFYEQYF
>TRBJ1-4|TRBV6-1
CASIIRRAATNEKLFF
>TRBJ2-7|TRBV10-3
CDITLSWDIHEQYF
>TRBJ1-4|TRBV5-1
CASSPDRSTNEKLFF
>TRBJ1-1|TRBV29-1
CSVEHRGVNTEAFF
>TRBJ2-3|TRBV11-3
CASSPGGRGRGYTQYF
>TRBJ2-4|TRBV27
CASRRDIWNIQYF
>TRBJ1-1|TRBV6-5
CASSRDSLSEAFF
>TRBJ2-7|TRBV27
CASSRRDSVYEQYF
>TRBJ2-7|TRBV27
CASSFSPAGTYEQYF
>TRBJ2-5|TRBV25-1
CASSAPWTSEETQYF
>TRBJ2-3|TRBV11-2
CANSFFSIRTDTQYF
>TRBJ1-2|TRBV5-1
CASSVSGNADYGYTF
>TRBJ1-2|TRBV20-1
CSAGELGEVYGYTF
>TRBJ2-7|TRBV20-1
CSARPGTSDPYEQYF
>TRBJ1-2|TRBV5-1
CASSFSETRLGYTF
>TRBJ2-3|TRBV5-1
CASSASGSVTDTQYF
>TRBJ1-2|TRBV12-3/TRBV12-4
CASSLGPGHPGYTF
>TRBJ2-1|TRBV25-1
CASSDRALYNEQFF
>TRBJ1-1|TRBV11-2
CASSLQLENTEAFF